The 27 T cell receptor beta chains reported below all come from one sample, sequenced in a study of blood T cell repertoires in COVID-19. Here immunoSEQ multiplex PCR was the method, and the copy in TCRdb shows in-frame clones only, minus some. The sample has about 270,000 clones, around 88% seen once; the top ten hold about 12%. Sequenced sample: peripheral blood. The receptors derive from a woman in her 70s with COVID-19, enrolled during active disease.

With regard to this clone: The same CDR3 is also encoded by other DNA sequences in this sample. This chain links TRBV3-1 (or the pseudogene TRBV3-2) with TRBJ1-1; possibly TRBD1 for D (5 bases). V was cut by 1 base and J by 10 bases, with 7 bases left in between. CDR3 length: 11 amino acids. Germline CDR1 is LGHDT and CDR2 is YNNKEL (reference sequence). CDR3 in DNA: TGTGCCAGCAGCCAAGCGGGGGTAGCTTTCTTT. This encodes CASSQAGVAFF.

Here the CDR3 reads CASTGYNEQFF. The CDR3 nucleotides read TGTGCCAGCACCGGTTACAATGAGCAGTTCTTC. The V call is TRBV28, the J call TRBJ2-1, with unresolved D. CDR1 MDHEN and CDR2 SYDVKM come from the germline V gene. This CDR3 comprises 11 residues. V lost 7 bases and J lost 4, with 5 bases in between.

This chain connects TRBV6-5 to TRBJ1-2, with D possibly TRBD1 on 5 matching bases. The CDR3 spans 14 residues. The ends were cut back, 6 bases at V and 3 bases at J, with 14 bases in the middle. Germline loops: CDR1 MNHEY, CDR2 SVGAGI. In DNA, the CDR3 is TGTGCCAGCAGCGACAAAGGGGTTTACTATGGCTACACCTTC. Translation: CASSDKGVYYGYTF.

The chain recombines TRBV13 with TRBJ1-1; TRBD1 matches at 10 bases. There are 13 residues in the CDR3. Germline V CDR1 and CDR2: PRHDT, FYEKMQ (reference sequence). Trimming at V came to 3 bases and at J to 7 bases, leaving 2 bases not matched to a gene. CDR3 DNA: TGTGCCAGCAGCTTTGACAGGGGGCGTGAAGCTTTCTTT. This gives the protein CASSFDRGREAFF.

CDR3 in amino acids: CASSESQGQAYNSPLHF. The CDR3 DNA sequence: TGTGCCAGCAGTGAGAGCCAGGGACAGGCTTATAATTCACCCCTCCACTTT. The chain recombines TRBV2 with TRBJ1-6; 8 bases fit TRBD1. The germline gives CDR1 SNHLY, CDR2 FYNNEI. The junction had 8 bases not matched to a gene; V was cut back by 3 bases and J by 4 bases. The CDR3 runs 17 residues.

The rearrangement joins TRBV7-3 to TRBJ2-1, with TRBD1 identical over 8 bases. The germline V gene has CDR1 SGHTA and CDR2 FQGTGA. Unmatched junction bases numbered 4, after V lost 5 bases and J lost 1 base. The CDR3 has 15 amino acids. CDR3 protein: CASSARTGSYNEQFF. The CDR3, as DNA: TGTGCCAGCAGCGCTAGGACAGGGTCCTACAATGAGCAGTTCTTC.

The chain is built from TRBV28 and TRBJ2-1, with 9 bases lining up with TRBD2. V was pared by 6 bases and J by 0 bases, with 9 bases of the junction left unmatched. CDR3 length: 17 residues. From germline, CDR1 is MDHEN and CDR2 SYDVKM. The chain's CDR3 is CASRPTSGLSSYNEQFF. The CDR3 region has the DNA TGTGCCAGCAGACCCACTAGCGGGTTAAGCTCCTACAATGAGCAGTTCTTC.

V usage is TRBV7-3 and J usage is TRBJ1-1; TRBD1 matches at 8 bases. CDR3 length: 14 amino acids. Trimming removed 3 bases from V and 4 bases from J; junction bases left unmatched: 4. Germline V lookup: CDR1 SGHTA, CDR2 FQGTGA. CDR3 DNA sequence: TGTGCCAGCAGCTTGGGACAGGCAAGCACTGAAGCTTTCTTT. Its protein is CASSLGQASTEAFF.

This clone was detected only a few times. CDR3 sequence (DNA): TGTGCCAGCTCACCCTACAGGGGCCCCACCTCTGGAAACACCATATATTTT. Its protein is CASSPYRGPTSGNTIYF. This chain uses TRBV18 with TRBJ1-3; 7 bases are shared with TRBD1. Unmatched junction bases numbered 8, after V lost 3 bases and J lost 0 bases. The germline V gene encodes CDR1 KGHSH and CDR2 LQKENI. The CDR3 is 17 amino acids.

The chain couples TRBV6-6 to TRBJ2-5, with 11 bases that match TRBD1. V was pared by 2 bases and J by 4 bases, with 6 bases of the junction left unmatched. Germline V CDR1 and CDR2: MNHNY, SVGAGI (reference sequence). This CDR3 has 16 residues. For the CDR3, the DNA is TGTGCCAGCAGTTACGGACAGGGGGCGCGGGGAGAGACCCAGTACTTC. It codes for CASSYGQGARGETQYF.

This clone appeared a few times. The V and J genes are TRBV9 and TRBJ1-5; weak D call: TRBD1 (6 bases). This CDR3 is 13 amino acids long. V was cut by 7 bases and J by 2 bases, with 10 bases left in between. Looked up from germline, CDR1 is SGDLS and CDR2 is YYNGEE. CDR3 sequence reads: CASGGRGNQPQHF. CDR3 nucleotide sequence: TGTGCCAGCGGGGGCCGCGGCAATCAGCCCCAGCATTTT.

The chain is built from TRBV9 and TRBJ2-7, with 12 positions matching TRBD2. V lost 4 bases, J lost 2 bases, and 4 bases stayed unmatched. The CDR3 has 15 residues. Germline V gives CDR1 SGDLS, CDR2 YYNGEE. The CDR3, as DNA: TGTGCCAGCAGCCCTAGCGGGGGGGCCCCCTACGAGCAGTACTTC. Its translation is CASSPSGGAPYEQYF.

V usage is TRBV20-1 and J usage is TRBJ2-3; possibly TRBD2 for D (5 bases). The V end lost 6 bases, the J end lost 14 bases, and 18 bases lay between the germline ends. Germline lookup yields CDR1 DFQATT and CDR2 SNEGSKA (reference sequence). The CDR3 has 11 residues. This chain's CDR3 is CSATRAAERYF. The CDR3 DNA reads TGCAGTGCCACGCGGGCGGCCGAGCGGTATTTT.

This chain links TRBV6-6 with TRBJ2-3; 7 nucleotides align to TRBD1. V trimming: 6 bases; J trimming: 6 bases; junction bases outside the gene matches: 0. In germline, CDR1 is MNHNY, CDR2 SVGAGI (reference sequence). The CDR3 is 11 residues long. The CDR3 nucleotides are TGTGCCAGCAGCAGGGGGGATACGCAGTATTTT. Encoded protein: CASSRGDTQYF.

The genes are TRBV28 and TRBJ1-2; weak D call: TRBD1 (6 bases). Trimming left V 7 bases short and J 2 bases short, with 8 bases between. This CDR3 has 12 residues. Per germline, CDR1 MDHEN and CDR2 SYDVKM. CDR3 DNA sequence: TGTGCCAGCAATACAGGGAACTATGGCTACACCTTC. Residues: CASNTGNYGYTF.

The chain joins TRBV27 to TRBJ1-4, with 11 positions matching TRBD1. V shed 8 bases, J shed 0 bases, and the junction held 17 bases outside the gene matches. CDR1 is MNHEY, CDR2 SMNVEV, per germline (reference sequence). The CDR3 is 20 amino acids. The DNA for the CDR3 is TGTGCCAGCGGATTAAATCCGGGACAGGGGGTACCTGCAACTAATGAAAAACTGTTTTTT. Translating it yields CASGLNPGQGVPATNEKLFF.

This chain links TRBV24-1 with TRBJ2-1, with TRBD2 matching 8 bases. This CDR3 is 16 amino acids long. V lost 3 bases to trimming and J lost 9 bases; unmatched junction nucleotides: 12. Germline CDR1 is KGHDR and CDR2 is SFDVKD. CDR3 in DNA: TGTGCCACCAGTGATCCATTAACGGGGGGGAACTTTGAGCAGTTCTTC. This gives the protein CATSDPLTGGNFEQFF.

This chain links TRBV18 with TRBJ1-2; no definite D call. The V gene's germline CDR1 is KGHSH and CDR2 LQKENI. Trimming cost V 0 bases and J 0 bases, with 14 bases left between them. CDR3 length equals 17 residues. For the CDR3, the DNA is TGTGCCAGCTCACCACCTGACCGAGGCCGTTCTAACTATGGCTACACCTTC. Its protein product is CASSPPDRGRSNYGYTF.

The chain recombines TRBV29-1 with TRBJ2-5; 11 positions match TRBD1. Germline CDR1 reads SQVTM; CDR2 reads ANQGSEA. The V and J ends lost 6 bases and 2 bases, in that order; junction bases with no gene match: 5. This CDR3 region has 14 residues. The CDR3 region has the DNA TGCAGCGTGTGCCGGGACAGGGGGCAAGAGACCCAGTACTTC. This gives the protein CSVCRDRGQETQYF.

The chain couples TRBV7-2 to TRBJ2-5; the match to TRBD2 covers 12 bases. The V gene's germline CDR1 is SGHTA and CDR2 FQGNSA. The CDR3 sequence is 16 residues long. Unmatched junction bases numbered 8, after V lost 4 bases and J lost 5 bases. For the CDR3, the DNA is TGTGCCAGCAGCTCCGCTAGCGGGGGGGCTTGGGAGACCCAGTACTTC. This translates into CASSSASGGAWETQYF. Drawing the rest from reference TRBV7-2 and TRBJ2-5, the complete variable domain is GAGVSQSPSNKVTEKGKDVELRCDPISGHTALYWYRQSLGQGLEFLIYFQGNSAPDKSGLPSDRFSAERTGGSVSTLTIQRTQQEDSAVYLCASSSASGGAWETQYFGPGTRLLVL.

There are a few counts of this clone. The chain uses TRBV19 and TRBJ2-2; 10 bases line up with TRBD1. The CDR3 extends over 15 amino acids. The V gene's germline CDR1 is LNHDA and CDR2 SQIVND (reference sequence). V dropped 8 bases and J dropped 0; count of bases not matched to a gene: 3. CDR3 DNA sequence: TGTGCCAGTTTGGGGACAGGGGCGAACACCGGGGAGCTGTTTTTT. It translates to CASLGTGANTGELFF.

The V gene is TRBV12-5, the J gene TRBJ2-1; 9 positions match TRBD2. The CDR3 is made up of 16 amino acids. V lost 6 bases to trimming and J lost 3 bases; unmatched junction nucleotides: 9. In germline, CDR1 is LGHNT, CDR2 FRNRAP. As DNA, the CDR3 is TGTGCTAGTGGAGCTACCGGGACTAGCAACTACAATGAGCAGTTCTTC. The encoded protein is CASGATGTSNYNEQFF. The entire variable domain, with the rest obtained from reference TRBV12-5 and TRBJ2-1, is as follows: DARVTQTPRHKVTEMGQEVTMRCQPILGHNTVFWYRQTMMQGLELLAYFRNRAPLDDSGMPKDRFSAEMPDATLATLKIQPSEPRDSAVYFCASGATGTSNYNEQFFGPGTRLTVL.

CDR3 sequence: CASSPSRGLGTEAFF. The CDR3 region has the DNA TGTGCCAGCAGCCCCTCGAGGGGGTTGGGCACTGAAGCTTTCTTT. The rearrangement links TRBV11-2 to TRBJ1-1; weak D call: TRBD1 (6 bases). The CDR3 runs 15 residues. V was cut by 5 bases and J by 4 bases, with 17 bases left in between. The V gene's germline CDR1 is SGHAT and CDR2 FQNNGV. Filled out from reference TRBV11-2 and TRBJ1-1, the complete variable domain reads EAGVAQSPRYKIIEKRQSVAFWCNPISGHATLYWYQQILGQGPKLLIQFQNNGVVDDSQLPKDRFSAERLKGVDSTLKIQPAKLEDSAVYLCASSPSRGLGTEAFFGQGTRLTVV.

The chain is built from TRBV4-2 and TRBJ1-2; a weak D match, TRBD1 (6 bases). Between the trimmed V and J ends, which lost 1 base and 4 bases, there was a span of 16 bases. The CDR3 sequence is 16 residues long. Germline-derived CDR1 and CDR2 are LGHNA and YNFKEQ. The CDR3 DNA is TGTGCCAGCAGCCAAGTCCGGGACATCGATTTCTATGGCTACACCTTC. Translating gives CASSQVRDIDFYGYTF.

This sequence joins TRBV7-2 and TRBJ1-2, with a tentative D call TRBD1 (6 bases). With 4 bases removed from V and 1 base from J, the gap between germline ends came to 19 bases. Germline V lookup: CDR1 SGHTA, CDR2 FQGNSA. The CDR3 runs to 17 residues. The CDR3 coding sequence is TGTGCCAGCAGCTCCGCGCCCGGACAGCCAATTAACTATGGCTACACCTTC. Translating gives CASSSAPGQPINYGYTF.

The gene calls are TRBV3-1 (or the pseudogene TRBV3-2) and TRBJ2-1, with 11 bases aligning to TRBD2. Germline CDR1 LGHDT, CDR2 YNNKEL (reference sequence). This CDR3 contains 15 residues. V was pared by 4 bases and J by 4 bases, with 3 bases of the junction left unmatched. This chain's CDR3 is CASSLGTSGYNEQFF. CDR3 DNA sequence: TGTGCCAGCAGCCTTGGGACTAGCGGATACAATGAGCAGTTCTTC.

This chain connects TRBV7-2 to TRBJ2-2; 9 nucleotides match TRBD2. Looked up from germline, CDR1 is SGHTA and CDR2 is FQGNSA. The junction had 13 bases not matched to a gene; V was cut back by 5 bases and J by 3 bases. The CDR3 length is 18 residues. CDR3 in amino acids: CASSPRGGSGGYTGELFF. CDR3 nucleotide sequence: TGTGCCAGCAGCCCCCGGGGGGGCAGCGGGGGGTACACCGGGGAGCTGTTTTTT.